The entry below describes one T cell receptor beta chain. TRB cDNA libraries were made by UMI-labeled 5' RACE. TCRdb re-analyzed the 5' RACE reads; it lists each CDR3 protein once, without DNA. This specimen shows approximately 56,000 distinct CDR3 sequences; the ten leading clones hold more than 20%. These data are taken from a study of CXCR3-negative and CXCR3-positive naive CD8 T cells. The clonotype originates from a human donor in good health. Some clones in this sample may be carry-over from other donors' samples. Sequenced material: memory CD8+ T cells from blood.

The CDR3 reads CASSPASGDMYEQYF. The V and J genes are TRBV12-3 or TRBV12-4 and TRBJ2-7; absent DNA, TCRdb's TRBD2 call cannot be checked. This CDR3 contains 15 residues.